These 7 T cell receptor beta chains were all obtained from the same sample, sequenced in a study of STAT3 mutations in large granular lymphocyte leukemia. For these TCRs, the target antigens are not known. General study results and limits: Every T-LGLL patient had at least one immunodominant TCRbeta clonotype.

The protocol was immunoSEQ multiplex PCR, while the TCRdb copy is restricted to in-frame clones and leaves out a portion. The sample includes approximately 1,500 clones, roughly three fifths of them seen just once. The sequenced sample consisted of peripheral blood mononuclear cells. These receptors were obtained from a woman aged 70-85 years with T-cell large granular lymphocyte leukemia. Some clones in this sample may be carry-over from other donors' samples.

This clone was seen only a few times. The rearrangement links TRBV10-3 to TRBJ1-5; D remains unclear. The CDR3 loop spans 12 amino acids. Germline CDR1 is ENHRY and CDR2 is SYGVKD. V dropped 11 bases and J dropped 4 bases, with 12 bases sitting between them. The CDR3: CASKTDNQPQHF. CDR3 bases: TGTGCCTCAAAGACCGATAATCAGCCCCAGCATTTT.

The V gene is TRBV30, the J gene TRBJ1-1, with D perhaps matching TRBD1 (5 bases). CDR1 is GTSNPN and CDR2 is SVGIG in the germline V gene (reference sequence). Between the trimmed V and J ends, which lost 7 bases and 4 bases, there was a span of 16 bases. This CDR3 contains 13 residues. CDR3 in amino acids: CAFTSGGSTEAFF. Here the CDR3 DNA reads TGTGCCTTTACATCCGGGGGATCCACTGAAGCTTTCTTT.

DNA for the CDR3: TGTGCCGAGCGGGAGATAACCGGGGAGCTGTTTTTT. Translated, it gives CAEREITGELFF. The V gene is TRBV5-4, the J gene TRBJ2-2; TRBD2 matches at 8 bases. V was clipped by 10 bases and J by 5 bases; unmatched bases: 4. From germline, CDR1 is SGHNT and CDR2 YYREEE (reference sequence). The CDR3 is 12 amino acids.

This clone appeared a few times. The V gene is TRBV6-1, the J gene TRBJ2-1; TRBD1 matches 8 bases. J was trimmed by 6 bases and V by 5 bases; bases with no gene match: 9. CDR1 MNHNS and CDR2 SASEGT come from the germline V gene. This CDR3 region has 15 residues. CDR3 bases: TGTGCCAGCAGTAAGGTGACAGGGGTGGTCAATGAGCAGTTCTTC. Encoded protein: CASSKVTGVVNEQFF.

This clone was counted between two and nine times. This rearrangement joins TRBV7-9 to TRBJ2-7; D is possibly TRBD1 (6 bases). The germline V and J ends were trimmed by 6 bases and 2 bases, with 8 bases remaining between them. Germline V gene lookup returns CDR1 SEHNR and CDR2 FQNEAQ (reference sequence). CDR3 length equals 12 residues. The CDR3 bases are TGTGCCAGCAGTTGGGACACCTACGAGCAGTACTTC. It specifies CASSWDTYEQYF.

The chain links TRBV6-1 to TRBJ2-7, with 8 positions matching TRBD1. Per the germline V gene, CDR1 is MNHNS and CDR2 is SASEGT. The CDR3 consists of 15 residues. Trimming took 6 bases from V and 0 from J; bases not matched to a gene: 7. CDR3 sequence: CASRTGASSSYEQYF. The CDR3 DNA reads as TGTGCCAGCAGGACAGGGGCAAGTAGCTCCTACGAGCAGTACTTC.

The rearrangement links TRBV30 to TRBJ2-7; the match to TRBD1 covers 9 bases. Germline values: CDR1 GTSNPN, CDR2 SVGIG (reference sequence). The ends lost 3 bases at V and 3 bases at J; junction bases unmatched: 6. The CDR3 length is 14 residues. Written as DNA, the CDR3 is TGTGCCTGGAGCCGGGGACAGGGAATCTACGAGCAGTACTTC. It encodes CAWSRGQGIYEQYF.